The 26 T cell receptor beta chains below were found in one sample sequenced in a study of cytomegalovirus exposure and HLA in healthy donors. With 60 Vbeta and 13 Jbeta primers, the PCR was carried out. Method: immunoSEQ multiplex PCR; TCRdb's copy keeps in-frame clones and lacks some. The sample records 150,000 to 200,000 clones, 75% to 80% being singletons. The sample comprised PBMCs. The source is a man aged 40-55 years in good health and CMV-seropositive.

V gene TRBV5-1 combines with J gene TRBJ2-3, with D possibly TRBD2 on 6 matching bases. Germline CDR1 and CDR2: SGHRS and YFSETQ. This CDR3 is 15 amino acids long. Deletions cut 0 bases from V and 2 bases from J, with 10 bases between. CDR3 coding DNA: TGCGCCAGCAGCTTGGCCGGGACTTTCACAGATACGCAGTATTTT. Its translation: CASSLAGTFTDTQYF.

For the CDR3, the DNA is TGTGCCAGCAGTCTCATGTCGGGGGTAACTAATGAAAAACTGTTTTTT. This gives the protein CASSLMSGVTNEKLFF. The chain combines TRBV9 with TRBJ1-4, with TRBD1 as a possible D gene (5 bases). From germline, CDR1 is SGDLS and CDR2 YYNGEE. V gave up 5 bases and J gave up 1 base, with 15 bases separating them. The CDR3 is 16 amino acids.

The chain uses TRBV2 and TRBJ1-1; TRBD1 agrees at 12 bases. Germline V gene sequence: CDR1 SNHLY, CDR2 FYNNEI. The CDR3 is 13 residues long. With V trimmed by 8 bases and J by 11 bases, 9 bases remained unmatched. The CDR3 protein is CASRGQGAPGAFF. CDR3 coding DNA: TGTGCCAGCCGGGGACAGGGGGCCCCTGGTGCTTTCTTT.

The J gene is TRBJ2-7, the V gene TRBV2, with TRBD2 matching over 7 bases. CDR1 and CDR2 (germline): SNHLY, FYNNEI. This CDR3 region has 12 residues. V lost 9 bases and J lost 1; bases outside the gene matches: 3. The CDR3 protein is CARGGPSYEQYF. In nucleotides, the CDR3 is TGTGCCAGGGGAGGGCCTTCCTACGAGCAGTACTTC.

A note on this clone: Germline and junction disagree at one end, which may indicate a read error. The chain has TRBV5-1 and TRBJ1-1, with 8 positions matching TRBD1. This CDR3 has 15 residues. From germline, CDR1 is SGHRS and CDR2 YFSETQ. CDR3 DNA sequence: TGCGCCGGCAGCCTGCGGACAGGGTCAGGCACTGAAGCTTTCTTT. Translated: CAGSLRTGSGTEAFF.

The chain is built from TRBV5-1 and TRBJ2-5; D unclear. The ends were cut back, 0 bases at V and 0 bases at J, with 12 bases in the middle. The CDR3 extends over 16 amino acids. Germline lookup yields CDR1 SGHRS and CDR2 YFSETQ. The CDR3 spells CASSLGQASYQETQYF. The CDR3, as DNA: TGCGCCAGCAGCTTGGGTCAGGCCAGCTACCAAGAGACCCAGTACTTC.

The gene calls are TRBV9 and TRBJ2-3, with D possibly matching TRBD2 (6 bases). This CDR3 contains 19 residues. Trimming stripped 6 bases from V and 2 bases from J, with 28 bases between. CDR1 SGDLS and CDR2 YYNGEE come from the germline V gene. CDR3 sequence: CASTSRVKDYRFNTDTQYF. As DNA, the CDR3 is TGTGCCAGCACCAGTAGAGTGAAGGACTACAGGTTTAACACAGATACGCAGTATTTT.

This rearrangement joins TRBV2 to TRBJ2-7, with D possibly TRBD1 on 5 matching bases. Trimming cost V 6 bases and J 2 bases, with 8 bases left between them. The germline V gene encodes CDR1 SNHLY and CDR2 FYNNEI. The CDR3 covers 12 residues. As DNA, the CDR3 is TGTGCCAGCAGCGCAGGGACCTACGAGCAGTACTTC. Amino acids: CASSAGTYEQYF.

The gene calls are TRBV19 and TRBJ1-2; no firm D call. The CDR3 has 13 amino acids. Germline loops: CDR1 LNHDA, CDR2 SQIVND (reference sequence). V shed 4 bases and J shed 8 bases, with 14 bases lying between them. The CDR3 bases are TGTGCCAGTAGTACCCAATGGCCGTACGGCTACACCTTC. This encodes CASSTQWPYGYTF.

The gene calls are TRBV5-1 and TRBJ2-2; D is unclear. Trimming took off 2 bases at V and 0 bases at J, with 8 bases between the two ends. The germline V gene encodes CDR1 SGHRS and CDR2 YFSETQ. The CDR3 has 15 amino acids. The CDR3 DNA reads TGCGCCAGCAGCTTTGGGCCGCCGAACACCGGGGAGCTGTTTTTT. As protein: CASSFGPPNTGELFF.

This clone appeared a single time. The chain has TRBV13 and TRBJ1-2; no definite D call. This CDR3 has 16 amino acids. V lost 6 bases and J 0 bases, leaving 17 bases between the germline ends. CDR1 PRHDT and CDR2 FYEKMQ come from the germline V gene (reference sequence). The CDR3 nucleotides read TGTGCCAGCAGTCCCACGTCTGCGCGATCTAACTATGGCTACACCTTC. Translated: CASSPTSARSNYGYTF.

The chain recombines TRBV5-1 with TRBJ2-6, with no clear D. V dropped 3 bases and J dropped 2 bases, with 9 bases sitting between them. The length of the CDR3 is 15 residues. Looked up from germline, CDR1 is SGHRS and CDR2 is YFSETQ. The CDR3 reads CASSYELAGANVLTF. CDR3 nucleotide sequence: TGCGCCAGCAGCTATGAGCTGGCTGGGGCCAACGTCCTGACTTTC.

This chain connects TRBV10-3 to TRBJ1-1, with TRBD1 matching over 8 bases. Looked up from germline, CDR1 is ENHRY and CDR2 is SYGVKD. J lost 8 bases, V lost 2 bases, and 1 base had no gene match. The CDR3 contains 12 residues. This CDR3 reads CAISERDREAFF. CDR3 nucleotide sequence: TGTGCCATCAGTGAGAGGGACAGGGAAGCTTTCTTT.

The chain carries TRBV2 and TRBJ1-1; no clear D. The CDR3 has 13 residues. V lost 6 bases and J lost 0, with 8 bases in between. Per germline, CDR1 SNHLY and CDR2 FYNNEI. The CDR3 sequence: CASRRDVNTEAFF. The CDR3 region has the DNA TGTGCCAGCAGACGCGATGTGAACACTGAAGCTTTCTTT.

The genes are TRBV30 and TRBJ2-1; D is unclear. V was cut by 2 bases and J by 6 bases, with 11 bases left in between. CDR3 length: 13 residues. Germline V gene lookup returns CDR1 GTSNPN and CDR2 SVGIG (reference sequence). CDR3 sequence (DNA): TGTGCCTGGAGTCCCACCCTACTCAATGAGCAGTTCTTC. Encoded protein: CAWSPTLLNEQFF. Full variable domain (outside the CDR3, taken from reference TRBV30 and TRBJ2-1): SQTIHQWPATLVQPVGSPLSLECTVEGTSNPNLYWYRQAAGRGLQLLFYSVGIGQISSEVPQNLSASRPQDRQFILSSKKLLLSDSGFYLCAWSPTLLNEQFFGPGTRLTVL.

The CDR3 here is CASSQGLGTGGRNEQYF. As DNA, the CDR3 is TGCGCCAGCAGCCAAGGACTTGGGACAGGGGGCAGGAACGAGCAGTACTTC. V and J are TRBV4-1 and TRBJ2-7; 12 bases map to TRBD1. V trimming: 1 base; J trimming: 5 bases; junction bases outside the gene matches: 9. The CDR3 sequence is 17 residues long. Germline loops: CDR1 MGHRA, CDR2 YSYEKL.

The chain employs TRBV9 and TRBJ2-3, with 7 bases matching TRBD1. The V and J ends lost 3 bases and 0 bases, in that order; junction bases with no gene match: 10. Germline assignment: CDR1 SGDLS and CDR2 YYNGEE. The CDR3 runs to 17 residues. The CDR3 sequence: CASSAFTGDGSTDTQYF. The CDR3 nucleotides are TGTGCCAGCAGCGCCTTCACAGGGGACGGCAGCACAGATACGCAGTATTTT.

This clone was counted a few times. The chain recombines TRBV7-9 with TRBJ2-5; TRBD2 aligns across 10 bases. The trim removed 0 bases at V and 0 bases at J, leaving 1 base unmatched. This CDR3 has 16 residues. CDR1 is SEHNR and CDR2 is FQNEAQ in the germline V gene (reference sequence). CDR3 nucleotides: TGTGCCAGCAGCTTAGCACTAGCGGGACACCAAGAGACCCAGTACTTC. The encoded protein is CASSLALAGHQETQYF.

CDR3 residues: CASSIVAPLSTDTQYF. In DNA form, the CDR3 reads TGTGCCAGCAGCATTGTAGCTCCCCTGAGCACAGATACGCAGTATTTT. This chain joins TRBV27 and TRBJ2-3; D is ambiguous. Between the trimmed V and J ends, which lost 6 bases and 0 bases, there was a span of 16 bases. There are 16 residues in the CDR3. The germline V gene has CDR1 MNHEY and CDR2 SMNVEV (reference sequence).

In its sample, this clone was seen a few times. The V call is TRBV5-1, the J call TRBJ1-2, with TRBD1 as a possible D gene (6 bases). The V and J ends lost 0 bases and 5 bases respectively, with 11 bases between them. The CDR3 covers 14 residues. CDR1 SGHRS and CDR2 YFSETQ come from the germline V gene. CDR3: CASSLDTRGYGYTF. The DNA of the CDR3 is TGCGCCAGCAGCTTGGATACTAGGGGGTATGGCTACACCTTC. The whole variable domain, remainder taken from reference TRBV5-1 and TRBJ1-2, is KAGVTQTPRYLIKTRGQQVTLSCSPISGHRSVSWYQQTPGQGLQFLFEYFSETQRNKGNFPGRFSGRQFSNSRSEMNVSTLELGDSALYLCASSLDTRGYGYTFGSGTRLTVV.

V gene TRBV30 combines with J gene TRBJ2-7; 7 bases agree with TRBD2. V shed 3 bases and J 0 bases; nucleotides not matched to a gene: 5. This CDR3 comprises 14 residues. CDR1 GTSNPN and CDR2 SVGIG come from the germline V gene (reference sequence). CDR3 residues: CAWRWRENSYEQYF. The DNA of the CDR3 is TGTGCCTGGAGATGGCGGGAGAACTCCTACGAGCAGTACTTC.

This clone was found a few times. The genes are TRBV10-3 and TRBJ2-5, with a weak D call TRBD1 (6 bases). V was clipped by 0 bases and J by 5 bases, with 10 bases between them. Germline V CDR1 and CDR2: ENHRY, SYGVKD. This CDR3 is built from 14 residues. For the CDR3, the DNA is TGTGCCATCAGTGAGTCTGGGACACGGGAGACCCAGTACTTC. As protein: CAISESGTRETQYF.

CDR3 DNA sequence: TGTGCCAGCAGTCCTCCCCAGGGGATCGGCCGGGAGACCCAGTACTTC. This encodes CASSPPQGIGRETQYF. This chain uses TRBV28 with TRBJ2-5; D perhaps matches TRBD1 (6 bases). The CDR3 has 16 amino acids. Trimming removed 5 bases at V and 5 bases at J, with 21 bases between. Germline values: CDR1 MDHEN, CDR2 SYDVKM.

The CDR3 DNA reads as TGTGCCAGCAGTCCCAGCGGTCGGATTGATGAGCAGTTCTTC. Its translation is CASSPSGRIDEQFF. The J gene is TRBJ2-1, the V gene TRBV27; a weak D match, TRBD2 (5 bases). The V end was cut by 5 bases, the J end by 8 bases, with 16 bases between. Germline CDR1 reads MNHEY; CDR2 reads SMNVEV (reference sequence). This CDR3 has 14 amino acids.

The chain recombines TRBV27 with TRBJ1-2; 7 bases map to TRBD1. Germline lookup yields CDR1 MNHEY and CDR2 SMNVEV (reference sequence). This CDR3 is built from 14 residues. Trimming at V came to 6 bases and at J to 3 bases, leaving 7 bases not matched to a gene. The CDR3 region has the DNA TGTGCCAGCAGCCCACAGGGGTCCCACTATGGCTACACCTTC. Protein product: CASSPQGSHYGYTF.

The rearrangement joins TRBV15 to TRBJ1-5, with D possibly being TRBD1 (5 bases). The V gene's germline CDR1 is LNHNV and CDR2 YYDKDF (reference sequence). The CDR3 consists of 17 residues. Trimming cost V 3 bases and J 1 base, with 16 bases left between them. This CDR3 reads CATSRTTPGQSNQPQHF. The DNA for the CDR3 is TGTGCCACCAGCAGGACGACCCCTGGACAAAGCAATCAGCCCCAGCATTTT.